This T cell receptor beta chain appears in the sequencing data of a study of blood T cells in healthy people across ages. This clonotype was seen a handful of times. The second PCR ran about 7 to 12 cycles with a sample-barcoded 5' primer and J-beta primers. Each CDR3 protein is one row after TCRdb ran MiXCR on the 5' RACE reads. This table has roughly 1.9 million distinct CDR3 sequences, about 39% appearing once. Germline V lookup: CDR1 SGHTA, CDR2 FQGTGA. V dropped 1 base and J dropped 0 bases, with 9 bases sitting between them. The CDR3 is 15 residues long. This TCR was sampled from a human donor in good health. Sample: blood. The rearrangement links TRBV7-3 to TRBJ1-1; perhaps TRBD1 as D (5 bases). The CDR3 nucleotides are TGTGCCAGCAGCTTAAGGTCAGGGATGAACACTGAAGCTTTCTTT. Translation: CASSLRSGMNTEAFF.